The 22 T cell receptor beta chains below were found in one sample sequenced in a study of Graves' ophthalmopathy and Graves' hyperthyroidism. Beta-chain TCR CDR3 regions were amplified from RNA transcripts. Amplification began with first-round RT-PCR using HTBI primers, then second-round multiplex PCR was performed. TCRdb itself ran the multiplex PCR reads through MiXCR, one entry per CDR3 protein. Of about 620,000 distinct CDR3 sequences listed, roughly 20% are singletons. The sequencing input was peripheral blood. The receptors shown here come from a woman aged 18-30 years with stable Graves' hyperthyroidism. Some clones in this sample may be carry-over from other donors' samples.

The table lists this clonotype with many counts. The V call is TRBV12-3 or TRBV12-4, the J call TRBJ2-2; D is unresolved. Trimming removed 4 bases at V and 0 bases at J, with 12 bases between. CDR3 length: 16 residues. CDR3 residues: CASSSNWVSNTGELFF. The CDR3, as DNA: TGTGCCAGCAGTTCAAACTGGGTGTCGAACACCGGGGAGCTGTTTTTT.

This clonotype appeared many times. This chain uses TRBV6-5 with TRBJ2-7, with D perhaps given as TRBD1 or TRBD2 (5 bases each). In germline, CDR1 is MNHEY, CDR2 SVGAGI. The CDR3 runs 14 residues. V was pared by 0 bases and J by 6 bases, with 12 bases between. In DNA form, the CDR3 reads TGTGCCAGCAGTTACTCGGGGGATTATGGCGAGCAGTACTTC. This codes for CASSYSGDYGEQYF.

This chain connects TRBV5-1 to TRBJ2-2, with TRBD1 identical over 9 bases. This CDR3 spans 16 amino acids. With V trimmed by 4 bases and J by 3 bases, 7 bases remained unmatched. Germline V lookup: CDR1 SGHRS, CDR2 YFSETQ. CDR3: CASSPQGAGYTGELFF. The CDR3 region has the DNA TGCGCCAGCAGCCCACAGGGGGCGGGGTACACCGGGGAGCTGTTTTTT.

This clonotype has a handful of counts. The chain carries TRBV7-9 and TRBJ1-1; D is perhaps TRBD1 (5 bases). Germline V CDR1 and CDR2: SEHNR, FQNEAQ (reference sequence). CDR3 length: 14 amino acids. The V gene lost 2 bases and the J gene lost 4 bases, with 11 bases spanning the gap. This chain's CDR3 is CASSLPIGGTEAFF. The CDR3 region has the DNA TGTGCCAGCAGCTTACCTATTGGGGGCACTGAAGCTTTCTTT.

This clonotype came up many times. This rearrangement joins TRBV11-2 to TRBJ2-5; 10 nucleotides line up with TRBD2. This CDR3 region has 16 residues. The germline V gene has CDR1 SGHAT and CDR2 FQNNGV. V shed 5 bases, J shed 0 bases, and the junction held 6 bases outside the gene matches. DNA for the CDR3: TGTGCCAGCAGCCGCCGTAGCGGGGGGTACCAAGAGACCCAGTACTTC. Encoded protein: CASSRRSGGYQETQYF.

This CDR3 is CASLEVLASPLHF. In DNA, the CDR3 is TGTGCCAGCCTGGAGGTTTTAGCTTCACCCCTCCACTTT. V usage is TRBV6-1 and J usage is TRBJ1-6; the D is unclear. The germline V gene encodes CDR1 MNHNS and CDR2 SASEGT. This CDR3 is built from 13 residues. Deletions cut 8 bases from V and 9 bases from J, with 14 bases between.

This clonotype was seen ten or more times. The chain links TRBV12-3 or TRBV12-4 to TRBJ2-7; 7 bases align to TRBD1. V trimming: 5 bases; J trimming: 6 bases; junction bases outside the gene matches: 13. This CDR3 has 15 amino acids. CDR3 loop: CASSPRWTGGVEQYF. The CDR3 DNA reads as TGTGCCAGCAGTCCCCGCTGGACAGGTGGTGTCGAGCAGTACTTC.

This clonotype was found many times. V and J are TRBV27 and TRBJ1-1; weak D call: TRBD1 (5 bases). The germline gives CDR1 MNHEY, CDR2 SMNVEV (reference sequence). The germline V and J ends were trimmed by 2 bases and 6 bases, with 10 bases remaining between them. This CDR3 has 13 residues. DNA for the CDR3: TGTGCCAGCAGTTTAGCAGGGACCCCTGAAGCTTTCTTT. Its protein product is CASSLAGTPEAFF.

The table lists this clonotype with many counts. The chain links TRBV7-9 to TRBJ1-1; the D gene is possibly TRBD1 (6 bases). The CDR3 has 15 amino acids. CDR1 and CDR2 (germline): SEHNR, FQNEAQ (reference sequence). Trimming removed 5 bases at V and 1 base at J, with 14 bases between. The CDR3 DNA follows: TGTGCCAGCAGCACAGATTGGGGGCGGAACACTGAAGCTTTCTTT. It translates to CASSTDWGRNTEAFF.

The rearrangement joins TRBV7-2 to TRBJ2-7, with 8 bases that match TRBD2. The V and J ends lost 4 bases and 4 bases, in that order; junction bases with no gene match: 9. Germline V gives CDR1 SGHTA, CDR2 FQGNSA. CDR3 length: 15 residues. The CDR3 reads CASSSLSGAGYEQYF. As DNA, the CDR3 is TGTGCCAGCAGCTCCCTTAGCGGGGCCGGGTACGAGCAGTACTTC.

This clonotype was observed at least ten times. The V gene is TRBV29-1, the J gene TRBJ2-3, with 10 bases matching TRBD2. The CDR3 is 17 amino acids. Germline loops: CDR1 SQVTM, CDR2 ANQGSEA. J gave up 3 bases and V 1 base, and 10 bases lay outside the gene matches. The CDR3 bases are TGCAGCGTTGAAGGAGTTAAAGCGGGAGGGCGGACAGATACGCAGTATTTT. It codes for CSVEGVKAGGRTDTQYF.

The chain recombines TRBV19 with TRBJ1-1, with 11 bases that match TRBD1. The CDR3 has 15 residues. Trimming removed 4 bases from V and 4 bases from J; junction bases left unmatched: 5. Germline V gene data show CDR1 as LNHDA and CDR2 as SQIVND (reference sequence). Here the CDR3 reads CASSTHGTGGTEAFF. CDR3 coding DNA: TGTGCCAGTAGTACCCACGGGACAGGGGGCACTGAAGCTTTCTTT.

This clonotype was recorded a few times. The chain joins TRBV6-4 to TRBJ1-1; D is unclear. Per germline, CDR1 MRHNA and CDR2 SNTAGT. The CDR3 consists of 13 residues. V was trimmed by 2 bases and J by 1 base, leaving 5 bases between them. As DNA, the CDR3 is TGTGCCAGCAGTGACAGAGAGAACACTGAAGCTTTCTTT. Translated: CASSDRENTEAFF.

This clonotype came up many times. This chain uses TRBV20-1 with TRBJ1-1; TRBD1 agrees at 9 bases. The V gene end was trimmed by 3 bases and the J gene end by 0 bases; junction bases not matched to a gene: 5. CDR3 length: 15 amino acids. Germline V lookup: CDR1 DFQATT, CDR2 SNEGSKA (reference sequence). This CDR3 is CSARTGGGMNTEAFF. The CDR3 coding sequence is TGCAGTGCTAGGACAGGGGGTGGGATGAACACTGAAGCTTTCTTT.

This chain uses TRBV28 with TRBJ2-2; D unresolved. There are 15 residues in the CDR3. Trimming took off 7 bases at V and 1 base at J, with 13 bases between the two ends. Germline V gene lookup returns CDR1 MDHEN and CDR2 SYDVKM. CDR3 amino acids: CASTSPRQNTGELFF. CDR3 DNA sequence: TGTGCCAGCACCTCCCCTAGACAGAACACCGGGGAGCTGTTTTTT.

The table lists this clonotype with many counts. This chain uses TRBV7-6 with TRBJ2-5, with TRBD2 matching over 9 bases. Trimming removed 3 bases from V and 5 bases from J; junction bases left unmatched: 4. Germline loops: CDR1 SGHVS, CDR2 FNYEAQ. The CDR3 totals 14 residues. The CDR3 sequence is CASSFRAGGETQYF. CDR3 DNA: TGTGCCAGCAGCTTTAGAGCGGGGGGTGAGACCCAGTACTTC.

The CDR3 loop reads CASSLGQGRIYEQYF. DNA of the CDR3: TGCGCCAGCAGCTTGGGACAGGGTCGGATCTACGAGCAGTACTTC. This chain links TRBV5-1 with TRBJ2-7; 7 bases fit TRBD1. Germline V gene data show CDR1 as SGHRS and CDR2 as YFSETQ. Germline trimming cut 0 bases from V and 3 bases from J; bases unmatched to any gene: 6. The CDR3 loop spans 15 amino acids.

This clonotype was seen ten or more times. J is TRBJ1-1 and V is TRBV12-3 or TRBV12-4; TRBD1 might be the D (6 bases). The germline V and J ends were trimmed by 6 bases and 4 bases, with 15 bases remaining between them. This CDR3 comprises 14 residues. The CDR3 reads CASRGAIEFTEAFF. CDR3 sequence (DNA): TGTGCCAGCAGGGGGGCCATTGAGTTCACTGAAGCTTTCTTT.

The CDR3 DNA follows: TGTGCCAGCGCTAGCCGAGGGGGGCGTCAGCCCCAGCATTTT. It is translated as CASASRGGRQPQHF. The chain recombines TRBV27 with TRBJ1-5; D perhaps matches TRBD1 (6 bases). Trimming stripped 8 bases from V and 6 bases from J, with 17 bases between. The germline CDR1 and CDR2 sequences are MNHEY and SMNVEV (reference sequence). This CDR3 has 14 amino acids.

This clonotype was observed many times. The rearrangement uses TRBV7-3 and TRBJ2-2, with a possible D match to TRBD2 (5 bases). With 3 bases removed from V and 1 base from J, the gap between germline ends came to 9 bases. Germline CDR1 reads SGHTA; CDR2 reads FQGTGA. The length of the CDR3 is 15 residues. The CDR3 reads CASSLTNQNTGELFF. In nucleotides, the CDR3 is TGTGCCAGCAGCTTGACTAACCAGAACACCGGGGAGCTGTTTTTT.

V and J are TRBV12-5 and TRBJ1-5, with unresolved D. Germline assignment: CDR1 LGHNT and CDR2 FRNRAP. CDR3 length equals 15 residues. Trimming took 6 bases from V and 0 from J, leaving 12 bases between them. As DNA, the CDR3 is TGTGCTAGTGGAGAAGGCAGTTATAGCAATCAGCCCCAGCATTTT. Translation gives CASGEGSYSNQPQHF.

This clonotype was seen many times. V is TRBV29-1 and J is TRBJ2-7; maybe TRBD2 (6 bases). V shed 6 bases and J shed 2 bases, with 14 bases lying between them. Germline CDR1 SQVTM, CDR2 ANQGSEA. The CDR3 runs 13 residues. CDR3 sequence reads: CSVGRSGAYEQYF. In nucleotides, the CDR3 is TGCAGCGTAGGGAGGAGCGGAGCCTACGAGCAGTACTTC.